This entry lists 21 T cell receptor beta chains sequenced from one sample in a study of CD8 T cells in ankylosing spondylitis. TCRdb passed the 5' RACE reads through MiXCR, listing each CDR3 protein once. The data show approximately 260,000 distinct CDR3 sequences, 15% to 20% seen once. Specimen: blood, either unsorted or a sorted T cell fraction (not recorded which). Receptor source: a male donor with ankylosing spondylitis or in good health (not recorded which).

This rearrangement joins TRBV4-1 to TRBJ2-7, with 7 bases identical to TRBD2. This CDR3 has 15 residues. Germline CDR1 reads MGHRA; CDR2 reads YSYEKL. V lost 3 bases, J lost 4 bases, and 9 bases stayed unmatched. As DNA, the CDR3 is TGCGCCAGCAGCCAGGACTCTAGCGGAGTTTACGAGCAGTACTTC. Its protein product is CASSQDSSGVYEQYF.

The chain is built from TRBV20-1 and TRBJ2-1, with D hard to call. The germline V gene encodes CDR1 DFQATT and CDR2 SNEGSKA (reference sequence). V was clipped by 3 bases and J by 7 bases, with 7 bases between them. The CDR3 sequence is 11 residues long. The CDR3 nucleotides read TGCAGTGCTAGGATGCATAATGAGCAGTTCTTC. Amino acid sequence: CSARMHNEQFF.

This clonotype was found a few times. The chain employs TRBV6-2 or TRBV6-3 and TRBJ2-4, with D possibly being TRBD1 (6 bases). The CDR3 contains 16 residues. Germline lookup yields CDR1 MNHEY and CDR2 SVGEGT. Between the trimmed V and J ends, which lost 6 bases and 0 bases, there was a span of 15 bases. The CDR3 bases are TGTGCCAGCAGCCAAAGGACAGACTTAGCCAAAAACATTCAGTACTTC. Translating it yields CASSQRTDLAKNIQYF.

With regard to this clonotype: This could be a read error, since a much larger clone is one nucleotide away. The gene calls are TRBV29-1 and TRBJ2-1, with D perhaps being TRBD1 or TRBD2 (6 bases each). The CDR3 is 19 residues long. The germline CDR1 and CDR2 sequences are SQVTM and ANQGSEA. The CDR3, as DNA: TGCAGCGTTGAAGATTTTGTTGCGGAGGGGGGCCGGTCCTACAATGAGCAGTTGTTC. Translated: CSVEDFVAEGGRSYNEQLF.

This chain connects TRBV7-9 to TRBJ2-7; D gene ambiguous. Germline CDR1 and CDR2: SEHNR and FQNEAQ (reference sequence). The V end lost 1 base, the J end lost 4 bases, and 11 bases lay between the germline ends. The CDR3 loop spans 14 amino acids. CDR3 protein: CASSLDNSPYEQYF. The DNA of the CDR3 is TGTGCCAGCAGCTTAGACAACAGTCCATACGAGCAGTACTTC.

V and J are TRBV29-1 and TRBJ2-2, with D possibly TRBD2 on 5 matching bases. Germline V gene lookup returns CDR1 SQVTM and CDR2 ANQGSEA. V was shortened by 4 bases and J by 5 bases, with 14 bases between the two germline ends. The CDR3 runs 14 residues. The CDR3 region is CSVAPSIGTGELFF. The DNA for the CDR3 is TGCAGCGTTGCCCCTAGCATTGGTACCGGGGAGCTGTTTTTT.

This clonotype came up many times. This chain links TRBV10-3 with TRBJ2-7; 9 positions match TRBD1. Germline-derived CDR1 and CDR2 are ENHRY and SYGVKD. The CDR3 covers 16 residues. Trimming cost V 0 bases and J 5 bases; bases outside gene matches: 8. Here the CDR3 reads CAISESLGQGMNEQYF. CDR3 nucleotides: TGTGCCATCAGTGAGTCGCTTGGACAGGGGATGAACGAGCAGTACTTC.

V gene TRBV12-3 or TRBV12-4 combines with J gene TRBJ2-1; weak D call: TRBD2 (6 bases). V lost 4 bases, J lost 8 bases, and 18 bases lay in between. The CDR3 is 15 residues long. The CDR3 DNA sequence: TGTGCCAGCAGTTCCACCGGGAGTAAACACGATGAGCAGTTCTTC. Its translation is CASSSTGSKHDEQFF.

J is TRBJ2-7 and V is TRBV4-3; a weak D match, TRBD2 (6 bases). The CDR3 is 15 amino acids. Germline-derived CDR1 and CDR2 are LGHNA and YSLEER. Trimming cost V 3 bases and J 3 bases, with 15 bases left between them. The CDR3 loop reads CASSQSTGLIYEQYF. The CDR3 DNA is TGCGCCAGCAGCCAGAGTACGGGACTTATCTACGAGCAGTACTTC.

This chain's CDR3 is CASSLGTGYSGANVLTF. The CDR3 DNA reads as TGTGCCAGCAGCCTAGGGACAGGGTACTCTGGGGCCAACGTCCTGACTTTC. The chain joins TRBV7-9 to TRBJ2-6; TRBD1 aligns across 9 bases. Germline V gene data show CDR1 as SEHNR and CDR2 as FQNEAQ (reference sequence). V shed 5 bases, J shed 0 bases, and the junction held 5 bases outside the gene matches. The length of the CDR3 is 17 residues.

This chain connects TRBV6-5 to TRBJ1-2; unclear D gene. Germline V gene sequence: CDR1 MNHEY, CDR2 SVGAGI. V was shortened by 2 bases and J by 5 bases, with 12 bases between the two germline ends. The CDR3 length is 14 residues. CDR3 nucleotide sequence: TGTGCCAGCAGTTACCCCTATCCAAGTTATGGCTACACCTTC. Translation: CASSYPYPSYGYTF.

This clonotype was observed once. The chain has TRBV20-1 and TRBJ2-1; 9 bases match TRBD2. The V and J ends lost 3 bases and 7 bases, in that order; junction bases with no gene match: 7. There are 14 residues in the CDR3. Germline CDR1 is DFQATT and CDR2 is SNEGSKA (reference sequence). This CDR3 is CSARAGGPGNEQFF. Here the CDR3 DNA reads TGCAGTGCTAGGGCGGGAGGGCCAGGTAATGAGCAGTTCTTC.

This chain uses TRBV29-1 with TRBJ2-3, with D possibly TRBD1 on 6 matching bases. Trimming removed 5 bases at V and 2 bases at J, with 14 bases between. Germline values: CDR1 SQVTM, CDR2 ANQGSEA. CDR3 size: 14 residues. CDR3 in amino acids: CSVTGQSVTDTQYF. The CDR3 DNA reads TGCAGCGTTACCGGACAGTCCGTCACAGATACGCAGTATTTT.

This clonotype was observed a handful of times. The V call is TRBV30, the J call TRBJ2-1, with no clear D. Germline CDR1 reads GTSNPN; CDR2 reads SVGIG (reference sequence). The CDR3 is 11 residues long. V was pared by 0 bases and J by 9 bases, with 6 bases between. The CDR3 is CAWSVLVEQFF. CDR3 sequence (DNA): TGTGCCTGGAGTGTATTAGTTGAGCAGTTCTTC. The whole variable domain, filled in from reference TRBV30 and TRBJ2-1, reads SQTIHQWPATLVQPVGSPLSLECTVEGTSNPNLYWYRQAAGRGLQLLFYSVGIGQISSEVPQNLSASRPQDRQFILSSKKLLLSDSGFYLCAWSVLVEQFFGPGTRLTVL.

This clonotype was counted many times. This sequence joins TRBV24-1 and TRBJ2-1, with 14 bases fitting TRBD2. This CDR3 contains 18 residues. V was pared by 5 bases and J by 9 bases, with 14 bases of the junction left unmatched. Germline V gene lookup returns CDR1 KGHDR and CDR2 SFDVKD. In DNA form, the CDR3 reads TGTGCCACCAGTGGATCACCGGGACTAGCGGGAGAAGAGGGTGAGCAGTTCTTC. As protein: CATSGSPGLAGEEGEQFF.

This clonotype was recorded a few times. The CDR3 sequence is CASSQDSFSTDTQYF. The CDR3 coding sequence is TGCGCCAGCAGCCAGGACTCTTTCAGCACAGATACGCAGTATTTT. The rearrangement uses TRBV5-1 and TRBJ2-3; D is perhaps TRBD2 (5 bases). Germline values: CDR1 SGHRS, CDR2 YFSETQ. The CDR3 spans 15 residues. The V and J ends lost 4 bases and 0 bases respectively, with 12 bases between them.

In this sample, this clonotype turned up a few times. The rearrangement uses TRBV20-1 and TRBJ1-1, with a possible D match to TRBD1 (6 bases). V was shortened by 0 bases and J by 3 bases, with 11 bases between the two germline ends. The germline gives CDR1 DFQATT, CDR2 SNEGSKA (reference sequence). CDR3 size: 14 residues. CDR3 bases: TGCAGTGCTAGAGATACCAGGGGAGACACTGAAGCTTTCTTT. It encodes CSARDTRGDTEAFF.

This clonotype was counted between two and nine times. The rearrangement links TRBV5-1 to TRBJ2-2, with 9 bases identical to TRBD1. The CDR3 is made up of 15 amino acids. The J segment lost 5 bases and the V segment lost 4 bases, leaving 6 bases of the junction unmatched. CDR1 SGHRS and CDR2 YFSETQ come from the germline V gene. The CDR3 nucleotides read TGCGCCAGCAGCATGGGACAGGGACGGACCGGGGAGCTGTTTTTT. This codes for CASSMGQGRTGELFF.

The gene calls are TRBV6-1 and TRBJ2-2; a possible D gene is TRBD1 (5 bases). Germline assignment: CDR1 MNHNS and CDR2 SASEGT. The V and J ends lost 5 bases and 7 bases respectively, with 14 bases between them. The CDR3 spans 14 residues. The chain's CDR3 is CASSPLRQIGELFF. The DNA for the CDR3 is TGTGCCAGCAGTCCCCTTAGACAGATCGGGGAGCTGTTTTTT.

This chain connects TRBV6-2 or TRBV6-3 to TRBJ2-1; 8 positions match TRBD2. Looked up from germline, CDR1 is MNHEY and CDR2 is SVGEGT. With V trimmed by 0 bases and J by 4 bases, 5 bases remained unmatched. The CDR3 is 16 residues long. CDR3 loop: CASSYSTTSGYNEQFF. DNA for the CDR3: TGTGCCAGCAGTTACTCGACTACTAGCGGTTACAATGAGCAGTTCTTC.

J is TRBJ2-2 and V is TRBV12-3 or TRBV12-4; 10 nucleotides match TRBD2. This CDR3 has 15 amino acids. V lost 2 bases to trimming and J lost 7 bases; unmatched junction nucleotides: 4. The CDR3 coding sequence is TGTGCCAGCAGTTTATACAGCGGGGGGGTCGGGGAGCTGTTTTTT. Translating gives CASSLYSGGVGELFF.